This T cell receptor beta chain was captured in a study of beta chain features in type 1 diabetes. Study background: Taken together, all samples contributed fewer than 110 million examined sorted cells.

Study-wide findings and caveats: Significant though moderate, a shortening of TCRB CDR3s appeared in all four CD4+ subsets of Type 1 diabetes patients.

The table lists this clone with a few counts. Its antigen remains unknown. CD4+ cells of the naive, central memory, regulatory and stem cell-like memory types were sorted via CD45RO/CCR7/CD25/CD127/CD95/CD27. Reverse transcribing all isolated RNA meant expressed TCRB transcripts were sequenced. Assay used: immunoSEQ multiplex PCR; TCRdb lists only in-frame clones, some missing. Counted here are 300,000 to 400,000 clones, roughly 8.8% occurring once; the ten biggest clones make up roughly 0.99%. CDR3 length: 14 amino acids. V was trimmed by 0 bases and J by 3 bases, leaving 8 bases between them. Germline V gene lookup returns CDR1 MNHNY and CDR2 SVGAGI (reference sequence).

Sequences were obtained from central memory CD4+ T cells from blood. The receptor comes from a young man with type 1 diabetes. The chain couples TRBV6-6 to TRBJ1-2, with D possibly being TRBD1 (6 bases). This CDR3 is CASSYSSGDYGYTF. CDR3 sequence (DNA): TGTGCCAGCAGTTACTCCTCAGGGGACTATGGCTACACCTTC.